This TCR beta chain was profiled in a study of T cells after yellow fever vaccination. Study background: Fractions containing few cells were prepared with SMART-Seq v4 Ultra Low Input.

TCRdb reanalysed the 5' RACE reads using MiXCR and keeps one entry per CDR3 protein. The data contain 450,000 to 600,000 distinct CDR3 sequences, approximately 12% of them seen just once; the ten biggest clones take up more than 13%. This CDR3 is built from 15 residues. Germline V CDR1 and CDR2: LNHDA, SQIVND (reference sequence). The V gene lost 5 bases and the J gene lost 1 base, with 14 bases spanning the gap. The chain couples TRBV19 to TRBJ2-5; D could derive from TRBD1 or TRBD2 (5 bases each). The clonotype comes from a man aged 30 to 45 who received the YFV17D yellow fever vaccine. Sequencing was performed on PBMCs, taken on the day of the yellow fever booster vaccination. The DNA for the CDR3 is TGTGCCAGTAGTCGGGACCCAGGCGCCCAAGAGACCCAGTACTTC. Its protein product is CASSRDPGAQETQYF. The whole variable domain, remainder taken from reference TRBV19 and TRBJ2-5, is DGGITQSPKYLFRKEGQNVTLSCEQNLNHDAMYWYRQDPGQGLRLIYYSQIVNDFQKGDIAEGYSVSREKKESFPLTVTSAQKNPTAFYLCASSRDPGAQETQYFGPGTRLLVL.